This T cell receptor beta chain was identified in a study of radiotherapy plus CTLA-4 blockade in lung cancer. CDR1 and CDR2 (germline): MNHEY, SMNVEV (reference sequence). The CDR3 runs to 12 residues. Trimming removed 2 bases from V and 9 bases from J, with 8 bases in between. Alongside CTLA-4 blockade with ipilimumab, patients with chemo-refractory metastatic non-small-cell lung cancer received focal radiation. Sequencing was performed with immunoSEQ multiplex PCR; in TCRdb, only in-frame clones are kept and a portion is missing. The profile shows 53,000 or so clones, roughly 90% of them singletons. Details on this clone: What it binds is unknown.

General observations from the study: Following radiotherapy plus ipilimumab, tumor-derived TCR clones expanded in the blood. Early blood T cell clone dynamics, with interferon-beta, were reported to best predict response.

The chain has TRBV27 and TRBJ2-1, with D uncertain. The sequences come from peripheral blood, collected from a patient treated with radiotherapy plus ipilimumab. The sequence was collected from a human donor with non-small cell lung cancer that progressed on radiotherapy plus ipilimumab. Some clones in this sample may be carry-over from other donors' samples. The CDR3 protein is CASSLNVGEQFF. The CDR3, as DNA: TGTGCCAGCAGTTTAAACGTCGGTGAGCAGTTCTTC.